These 17 T cell receptor beta chains originate from one sample sequenced in a study of T cells in tuberculosis (dated by TCRdb to the late 2010s). To prepare the library, the immunoSEQ multiplex PCR assay was applied. This immuneACCESS table, as held by TCRdb, lists in-frame sequences with V and J called but not all clones. Of the missing ones, under half trace to an unresolved V gene in checked studies; the others have no known cause. The sample has tens of thousands of clones on record, roughly 95% of them singletons. The ten largest make up around 8.5% of the sample. Sequenced: PBMCs. These receptors all stem from a donor aged 5-35 years with latent tuberculosis or without tuberculosis infection.

The genes are TRBV7-2 and TRBJ2-1, with 11 bases identical to TRBD2. CDR1 SGHTA and CDR2 FQGNSA come from the germline V gene. CDR3 length: 15 amino acids. V was pared by 2 bases and J by 8 bases, with 5 bases of the junction left unmatched. The CDR3, as DNA: TGTGCCAGCAGCTTACCCACTAGCGGGAGCTATGAGCAGTTCTTC. It is translated as CASSLPTSGSYEQFF.

V usage is TRBV4-3 and J usage is TRBJ2-3; D gene ambiguous. From germline, CDR1 is LGHNA and CDR2 YSLEER. The CDR3 runs to 17 residues. The ends were cut back, 1 base at V and 0 bases at J, with 14 bases in the middle. The DNA for the CDR3 is TGCGCCAGCAGCCAAGTCGAGTGGTACTCTAGCACAGATACGCAGTATTTT. It encodes CASSQVEWYSSTDTQYF.

The chain carries TRBV6-5 and TRBJ2-3; D call uncertain. CDR3 length: 14 residues. Germline CDR1 is MNHEY and CDR2 is SVGAGI. Trimming removed 4 bases from V and 0 bases from J, with 8 bases in between. CDR3 coding DNA: TGTGCCAGCAGTTTAGAGACTAGCACAGATACGCAGTATTTT. This gives the protein CASSLETSTDTQYF.

This clone has a single count. This chain joins TRBV19 and TRBJ2-7; the match to TRBD2 covers 11 bases. V lost 7 bases, J lost 4 bases, and 9 bases stayed unmatched. Germline assignment: CDR1 LNHDA and CDR2 SQIVND (reference sequence). The CDR3 runs to 15 residues. CDR3 in DNA: TGTGCCAGTAAATTAGCGGGAGGGCCGGGGTACGAGCAGTACTTC. It translates to CASKLAGGPGYEQYF.

The chain links TRBV7-2 to TRBJ2-1, with TRBD2 as a possible D gene (5 bases). The CDR3 has 12 amino acids. Germline CDR1 is SGHTA and CDR2 is FQGNSA. V lost 1 base to trimming and J lost 9 bases, with 7 bases between them. CDR3 region: CASSLGRGEQFF. CDR3 coding DNA: TGTGCCAGCAGCTTAGGACGGGGTGAGCAGTTCTTC.

This chain connects TRBV5-6 to TRBJ2-7; 7 bases fit TRBD1. With 3 bases clipped from V and 3 bases from J, the junction kept 3 bases outside the gene matches. CDR1 and CDR2 from the germline V gene are SGHDT and YYEEEE. The CDR3 loop spans 13 amino acids. The CDR3 DNA reads TGTGCCAGCAGCTCCGGGACAGTCTACGAGCAGTACTTC. Its protein product is CASSSGTVYEQYF.

This clone was seen once. This chain links TRBV7-2 with TRBJ2-7; the match to TRBD1 covers 9 bases. The CDR3 consists of 14 residues. Losses at the gene ends were 5 bases for V and 5 bases for J; bases not matched to a gene: 7. CDR1 and CDR2 (germline): SGHTA, FQGNSA. CDR3 protein: CASSITGGAHEQYF. As DNA, the CDR3 is TGTGCCAGCAGCATTACAGGGGGCGCCCACGAGCAGTACTTC.

The chain has TRBV27 and TRBJ2-2; 9 bases are a match to TRBD2. CDR3 length equals 14 residues. Germline CDR1 MNHEY, CDR2 SMNVEV (reference sequence). The V gene end was trimmed by 7 bases and the J gene end by 5 bases; junction bases not matched to a gene: 5. The CDR3 DNA follows: TGTGCCAGCACTCGACTAGCGGAGACCGGGGAGCTGTTTTTT. Its protein product is CASTRLAETGELFF.

This rearrangement joins TRBV27 to TRBJ2-2; D might be TRBD1 (5 bases). Per germline, CDR1 MNHEY and CDR2 SMNVEV (reference sequence). CDR3 size: 14 residues. Trimming stripped 9 bases from V and 2 bases from J, with 13 bases between. The CDR3 DNA is TGTGCCAGTCTTAACAGGTTCAACACCGGGGAGCTGTTTTTT. It translates to CASLNRFNTGELFF.

This clone appeared once. V gene TRBV4-2 combines with J gene TRBJ2-6; 7 bases align to TRBD1. CDR3 length: 17 amino acids. The V segment lost 5 bases and the J segment 0 bases; nucleotides outside the gene matches: 7. CDR1 is LGHNA, CDR2 YNFKEQ, per germline. The CDR3 sequence is CASSIGTVLSGANVLTF. The CDR3 DNA reads TGTGCCAGCAGCATCGGGACAGTACTCTCTGGGGCCAACGTCCTGACTTTC.

This clone is a singleton in its sample. V usage is TRBV11-2 and J usage is TRBJ1-1; D not resolved. Germline CDR1 SGHAT, CDR2 FQNNGV. The CDR3 has 16 residues. Trimming took 6 bases from V and 3 from J, leaving 20 bases between them. The CDR3 protein is CASSRGGIGKHTEAFF. In nucleotides, the CDR3 is TGTGCCAGCAGTCGGGGAGGGATAGGGAAACACACTGAAGCTTTCTTT.

The table lists this clone with a count of one. V usage is TRBV27 and J usage is TRBJ1-1, with D tentatively TRBD1 (5 bases). This CDR3 spans 14 amino acids. Trimming removed 10 bases at V and 1 base at J, with 16 bases between. The V gene's germline CDR1 is MNHEY and CDR2 SMNVEV (reference sequence). CDR3 region: CATKGGTRNTEAFF. The CDR3, as DNA: TGTGCCACTAAAGGAGGGACGCGGAACACTGAAGCTTTCTTT.

CDR3 sequence: CASSLWGDRLYGYTF. CDR3 nucleotide sequence: TGTGCCAGCAGCTTGTGGGGGGACAGACTCTATGGCTACACCTTC. The chain carries TRBV5-6 and TRBJ1-2; 7 bases match TRBD1. Germline CDR1 reads SGHDT; CDR2 reads YYEEEE. The CDR3 consists of 15 residues. J gave up 4 bases and V 1 base, and 7 bases lay outside the gene matches.

The rearrangement links TRBV10-2 to TRBJ2-7; D might be TRBD1 (6 bases). The CDR3 is made up of 12 amino acids. Trimming took 5 bases from V and 3 from J, leaving 8 bases between them. Germline V gene sequence: CDR1 WSHSY, CDR2 SAAADI. The CDR3 here is CASSPGDYEQYF. In nucleotides, the CDR3 is TGCGCCAGCAGTCCAGGGGACTACGAGCAGTACTTC.

The chain has TRBV10-3 and TRBJ2-5; 9 bases align to TRBD2. The CDR3 consists of 14 residues. The trim removed 4 bases at V and 5 bases at J, leaving 5 bases unmatched. CDR1 and CDR2 (germline): ENHRY, SYGVKD. The CDR3 bases are TGTGCCATCAGTGGGACTAGCGTAAAGGAGACCCAGTACTTC. Amino acid sequence: CAISGTSVKETQYF.

J is TRBJ1-3 and V is TRBV10-3, with a tentative D call TRBD1 (5 bases). There are 16 residues in the CDR3. V was clipped by 4 bases and J by 1 base, with 14 bases between them. CDR1 and CDR2 from the germline V gene are ENHRY and SYGVKD. The chain's CDR3 is CAISVGRAVSGNTIYF. CDR3 nucleotide sequence: TGTGCCATCAGTGTGGGCAGGGCGGTATCTGGAAACACCATATATTTT.

The chain uses TRBV7-2 and TRBJ2-7; D unclear. This CDR3 is 13 amino acids long. V was trimmed by 5 bases and J by 0 bases, leaving 8 bases between them. Germline assignment: CDR1 SGHTA and CDR2 FQGNSA. The CDR3 nucleotides read TGTGCCAGCAGCCGACGGGTCTCCTACGAGCAGTACTTC. It yields the protein CASSRRVSYEQYF.